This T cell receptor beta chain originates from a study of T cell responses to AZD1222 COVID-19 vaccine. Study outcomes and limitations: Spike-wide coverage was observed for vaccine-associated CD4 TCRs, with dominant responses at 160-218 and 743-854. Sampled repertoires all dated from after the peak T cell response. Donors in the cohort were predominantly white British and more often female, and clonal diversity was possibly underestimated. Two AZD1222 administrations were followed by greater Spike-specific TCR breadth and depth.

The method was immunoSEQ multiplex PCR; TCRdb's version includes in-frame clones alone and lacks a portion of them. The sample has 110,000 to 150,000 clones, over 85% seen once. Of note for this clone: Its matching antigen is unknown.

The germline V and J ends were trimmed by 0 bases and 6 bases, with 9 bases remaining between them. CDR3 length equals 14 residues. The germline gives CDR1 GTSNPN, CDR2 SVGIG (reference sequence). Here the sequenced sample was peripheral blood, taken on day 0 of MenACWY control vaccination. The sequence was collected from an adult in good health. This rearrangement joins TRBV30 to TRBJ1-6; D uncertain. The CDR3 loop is CAWSVEQANSPLHF. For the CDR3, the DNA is TGTGCCTGGAGTGTAGAGCAGGCTAATTCACCCCTCCACTTT.